Sequencing of this T cell receptor beta chain was carried out in a study of T-cell reconstitution after alpha-beta-depleted transplantation in children. The authors prepared the TCRbeta library with unique molecular identifiers. TCRdb fed the PCR reads into MiXCR, producing one record per CDR3 protein. The sample includes a few hundred thousand distinct CDR3 sequences, around 15% of them seen just once. General observations from the study: Several hundred graft clones that had expanded were reportedly the source of alpha-beta T cells about two months after transplant. It was surviving recipient T cells and thymic progenitors that gave some patients high TCRbeta diversity at day 60. Diversity and T-cell counts at one year after transplant derived mostly from new T cells.

Trimming stripped 4 bases from V and 8 bases from J, with 24 bases between. Germline lookup yields CDR1 SGHRS and CDR2 YFSETQ. CDR3 length: 17 amino acids. Concerning this clonotype itself: Its antigen is still unknown.

This sequence joins TRBV5-1 and TRBJ2-2; perhaps D is TRBD1 or TRBD2 (5 bases each). The sequence was collected from a boy younger than two who had a stem cell transplant for Wiskott-Aldrich syndrome, so the T cells may come from the graft donor. The sequencing here drew on PBMCs, mostly from graft donor cells, taken 360 days after TCRalphabeta/CD19-depleted stem cell transplant. In DNA, the CDR3 is TGCGCCAGCAGCCTGGTCTTAGGACGGGACCCCATAGGGGAGCTGTTTTTT. Amino acids: CASSLVLGRDPIGELFF.